Included here is one T cell receptor (beta chain) sequence, with context. Antigen specificity is unknown. The sample is drawn from a study of radiotherapy plus CTLA-4 blockade in lung cancer. Study context: Disease control reached more than 30%, with objective responses in roughly 19%.

CTLA-4 blockade using ipilimumab, together with focal radiation, was received by patients with chemo-refractory metastatic non-small-cell lung cancer. J gave up 5 bases and V 5 bases, and 8 bases lay outside the gene matches. The germline V gene has CDR1 GTSNPN and CDR2 SVGIG (reference sequence). The CDR3 extends over 15 amino acids. General study findings and limits: Blood saw expansion of tumor-derived TCR clones after radiotherapy plus ipilimumab. The authors reported that early blood T cell clone dynamics, with interferon-beta, best predicted response.

Clones were read by immunoSEQ multiplex PCR, and TCRdb kept only the in-frame ones, dropping some. Of 40,000 to 50,000 clones in the sample, 75% to 90% were seen once. The gene calls are TRBV30 and TRBJ2-5; 13 nucleotides line up with TRBD2. The clonotype originates from a human donor with non-small cell lung cancer who had stable disease on radiotherapy plus ipilimumab. The starting material was peripheral blood, obtained from a patient treated with radiotherapy plus ipilimumab. As DNA, the CDR3 is TGTGCCTGGGGGATGACTAGCGGGAGGCGGGAGACCCAGTACTTC. Translating it yields CAWGMTSGRRETQYF.